This TCR beta chain was captured by sequencing in a study of regulatory T cells in long-lasting Graves disease. On the study more broadly: For under 3 months, newly diagnosed Graves' patients had been taking antithyroid drugs.

This clonotype was detected a few times. Sample time point: newly diagnosed GD, antithyroid drugs for less than 3 months. The TCR library was made from RNA that had been extracted from PBMCs in TRIzol. Trimming removed 0 bases from V and 4 bases from J, with 7 bases in between. In germline, CDR1 is GTSNPN, CDR2 SVGIG (reference sequence). This CDR3 is built from 13 residues. Arm-PCR of CDR3 regions and iRepertoire HTBI primers were used to build TCR beta libraries. TCRdb processed the multiplex PCR reads anew with MiXCR; each CDR3 protein has one entry. This table has more than 350,000 distinct CDR3 sequences, just under 15% appearing once. The sample was also reused in another study, on T cells in Graves' hyperthyroidism and ophthalmopathy. In that study: A set of HTBI primers served as the primers for a first-round RT-PCR of the TCR CDR3. The majority of expanded thyroid clonotypes above 0.001 also appeared in blood. Before onset, ophthalmopathy was predicted by the model a median around 6.2 months earlier.

The genes are TRBV30 and TRBJ1-3, with D unclear. Sample: peripheral blood mononuclear cells (PBMCs), taken at new diagnosis, from a patient treated with antithyroid drugs. The clonotype comes from a woman aged 30 to 39 with Graves disease. CDR3 protein: CAWSVLEGNTIYF. The CDR3 coding sequence is TGTGCCTGGAGTGTCTTAGAAGGAAACACCATATATTTT. Full variable domain (outside the CDR3, taken from reference TRBV30 and TRBJ1-3): SQTIHQWPATLVQPVGSPLSLECTVEGTSNPNLYWYRQAAGRGLQLLFYSVGIGQISSEVPQNLSASRPQDRQFILSSKKLLLSDSGFYLCAWSVLEGNTIYFGEGSWLTVV.